Here is one T cell receptor beta chain with its context. Its antigen is currently unknown. The PCR employed 60 Vbeta primers together with 13 Jbeta primers. Here immunoSEQ multiplex PCR was the method, and the copy in TCRdb shows in-frame clones only, minus some. Of about 140,000 clones in the sample, approximately 82% were seen once. This record belongs to a study of cytomegalovirus exposure and HLA in healthy donors. Overall study: The study's early data release held roughly 90 million unique TCRs from HLA-typed donors. Of the donors genotyped, approximately 400 in all, about 76% fell in the Caucasian-associated ancestry cluster. Study-level points and caveats: TCR beta chains numbering approximately 150 were designated cytomegalovirus-associated. Of the V segments, some could not be distinguished, including TRBV6-2 and TRBV6-3, and were excluded.

The V and J ends lost 0 bases and 3 bases respectively, with 9 bases between them. Germline V gene sequence: CDR1 LNHDA, CDR2 SQIVND (reference sequence). The CDR3 is made up of 15 amino acids. The chain combines TRBV19 with TRBJ2-1, with a tentative D call TRBD2 (6 bases). This TCR came from a woman in her thirties or forties in good health and CMV-seronegative. The sample taken for sequencing was PBMCs. Here the CDR3 DNA reads TGTGCCAGTAGTATAGATCCGACTAGCTACAATGAGCAGTTCTTC. The encoded protein is CASSIDPTSYNEQFF.